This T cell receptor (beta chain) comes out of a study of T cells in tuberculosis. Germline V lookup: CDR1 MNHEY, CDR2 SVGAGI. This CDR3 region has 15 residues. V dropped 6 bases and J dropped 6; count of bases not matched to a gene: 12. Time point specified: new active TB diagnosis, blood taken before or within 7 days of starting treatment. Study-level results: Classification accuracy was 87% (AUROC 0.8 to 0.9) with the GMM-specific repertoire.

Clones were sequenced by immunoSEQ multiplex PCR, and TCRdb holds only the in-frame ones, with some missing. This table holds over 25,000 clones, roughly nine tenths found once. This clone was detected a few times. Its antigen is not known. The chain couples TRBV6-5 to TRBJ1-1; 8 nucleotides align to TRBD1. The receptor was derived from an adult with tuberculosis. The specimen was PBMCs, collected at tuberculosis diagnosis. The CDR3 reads CASSGRGQGSPEAFF. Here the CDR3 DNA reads TGTGCCAGCAGCGGGCGCGGACAGGGTTCCCCTGAAGCTTTCTTT.